This T cell receptor (beta chain) was recorded in a study of Graves' ophthalmopathy and Graves' hyperthyroidism. CDR3 regions of TCR beta were amplified from RNA transcripts. In the first round, RT-PCR was carried out with HTBI primers, and a multiplex PCR formed the second round. TCRdb used MiXCR to reprocess the multiplex PCR reads, holding one entry per CDR3 protein. The table includes about 660,000 distinct CDR3 sequences, about two fifths detected once. The TCR sequence derives from an adult man with Graves' ophthalmopathy. Sample: peripheral blood.

Here the CDR3 DNA reads TGTGCCAGCAGCCGAGGAACTAGCGGGGAGGAGACCCAGTACTTC. Amino acids: CASSRGTSGEETQYF. The chain recombines TRBV4-2 with TRBJ2-5; 10 positions match TRBD2. V trimming: 4 bases; J trimming: 5 bases; junction bases outside the gene matches: 7. Germline CDR1 reads LGHNA; CDR2 reads YNFKEQ. CDR3 length equals 15 residues.